This T cell receptor beta chain comes out of a study of cytomegalovirus exposure and HLA in healthy donors. Study-wide background: Of all 400 or so donors who were genotyped, 70% to 85% belonged to the Caucasian-associated ancestry cluster. General observations from the study: The study put around 180 TCR beta chains on its list as cytomegalovirus-associated. Apart from CMV serostatus, no immune exposure information was available. An analysis was carried out later, and it reportedly showed fewer N-insertions in an Asian-associated ancestry cluster than the 666-donor mean.

For this clone: Its antigen is undetermined.

This CDR3 contains 16 residues. Germline V gene lookup returns CDR1 SGDLS and CDR2 YYNGEE. The ends lost 2 bases at V and 4 bases at J; junction bases unmatched: 7. The PCR was carried out with 60 Vbeta primers and 13 Jbeta primers. Method: immunoSEQ multiplex PCR; TCRdb's copy keeps in-frame clones and lacks some. The table lists some 85,000 clones, roughly three quarters of them singletons. This chain joins TRBV9 and TRBJ2-5; 11 positions match TRBD2. The TCR originated in a man aged 30-40 years in good health and CMV-seronegative. Source material: PBMCs. The CDR3 here is CASSVSGRAEGETQYF. The CDR3 coding sequence is TGTGCCAGCAGCGTTAGCGGGAGGGCTGAAGGAGAGACCCAGTACTTC. Based on the CDR3 plus reference TRBV9 and TRBJ2-5, the full variable domain is DSGVTQTPKHLITATGQRVTLRCSPRSGDLSVYWYQQSLDQGLQFLIQYYNGEERAKGNILERFSAQQFPDLHSELNLSSLELGDSALYFCASSVSGRAEGETQYFGPGTRLLVL.